The rows below give T cell receptor beta chains drawn from one sample of a study of cytotoxic CD8 clonotypes in ibrutinib-treated CLL. Method: immunoSEQ multiplex PCR; TCRdb's copy keeps in-frame clones and lacks some. The top ten clones hold 9.5% to 15% of a sample with about 130,000 clones, approximately 81% of them seen once. This sample comprised PBMCs, obtained after 12 months of ibrutinib treatment. These TCRs come from a human donor with chronic lymphocytic leukemia. Each CDR3 is given with its conserved first and last residue. The D gene is left open where the match is weak. Rows give clone size only sometimes, using once, few, many, or a class for an expanded clone.

J	V	length	D	size	CDR3	DNA
TRBJ2-5	TRBV19	14	-	-	CASSIVHREETQYF	TGTGCCAGTAGTATCGTTCACAGGGAAGAGACCCAGTACTTC
TRBJ1-5	TRBV19	15	TRBD1	few	CASHERTGGIKPQHF	TGTGCCAGTCATGAGAGGACAGGGGGTATCAAGCCCCAGCATTTT
TRBJ2-7	TRBV7-9	14	-	-	CASSSGTWLAEQYF	TGTGCCAGCAGCTCGGGGACTTGGCTGGCCGAGCAGTACTTC
TRBJ2-7	TRBV7-2	13	TRBD1	-	CASSLGQPYEQYF	TGTGCCAGCAGCTTGGGACAGCCCTACGAGCAGTACTTC
TRBJ2-7	TRBV11-2	13	-	-	CASSFGQNYEQYF	TGTGCCAGCAGCTTCGGCCAGAACTACGAGCAGTACTTC
TRBJ2-2	TRBV7-2	12	-	-	CASTERTGELFF	TGTGCCAGCACCGAGAGGACAGGGGAGCTGTTTTTT
TRBJ2-3	TRBV4-3	14	-	-	CASSRRTGIDTQYF	TGCGCCAGCAGCCGCAGAACGGGGATAGATACGCAGTATTTT
TRBJ1-6	TRBV15	15	-	-	CATSRAVGRNSPLHF	TGTGCCACCAGCAGAGCAGTGGGGCGTAATTCACCCCTCCACTTT
TRBJ1-2	TRBV7-3	13	-	few	CASSLRQGVGYTF	TGTGCCAGCAGCTTAAGGCAGGGAGTTGGCTACACCTTC
TRBJ2-1	TRBV28	14	TRBD1	-	CAGRSGQRVDEQFF	TGTGCCGGAAGATCGGGACAGAGGGTGGATGAGCAGTTCTTC
TRBJ2-2	TRBV5-1	14	-	-	CASSLDSRTGELFF	TGCGCCAGCAGTTTGGACTCTCGCACCGGGGAGCTGTTTTTT
TRBJ1-1	TRBV27	16	-	-	CASSLRPAGWATEAFF	TGTGCCAGCAGTTTAAGGCCGGCCGGGTGGGCCACTGAAGCTTTCTTT
TRBJ2-5	TRBV30	14	-	once	CAWRTVEGGETQYF	TGTGCCTGGAGAACCGTCGAGGGAGGAGAGACCCAGTACTTC
TRBJ2-1	TRBV29-1	14	-	-	CSVLTGDSYNEQFF	TGCAGCGTCCTAACGGGGGACTCCTACAATGAGCAGTTCTTC